These T cell receptor beta chains were read from a single sample in a study of Tregs in tolerant kidney transplant recipients. Method: immunoSEQ multiplex PCR; TCRdb's copy keeps in-frame clones and lacks some. Altogether hundreds of thousands of clones are present, about 80% being singletons, with the ten largest covering about 0.64%. Sequenced: CD4+ T cells from blood. The receptors originated from a human donor in good health. Both conserved end residues are part of each CDR3. The D gene is left open where the match is weak. A row's size may be missing; if present it is once, few, many or a size class.

D gene	J gene	V gene	clone size	CDR3 DNA	CDR3 protein
TRBD1	TRBJ1-3	TRBV15	-	TGTGCCACCAGCGGAAGGACAGGGATTGAGAACACCATATATTTT	CATSGRTGIENTIYF
-	TRBJ1-2	TRBV25-1	-	TGTGCCAGCAGTGACCCAGACGGCACCTATGGCTACACCTTC	CASSDPDGTYGYTF
-	TRBJ2-4	TRBV5-1	-	TGCGCCAGCAGCTTCTCAGGGGACATTCAGTACTTC	CASSFSGDIQYF
-	TRBJ1-1	TRBV19	-	TGTGCCAGTGCAGTCCAGACAGTCCCTGAAGCTTTCTTT	CASAVQTVPEAFF
TRBD2	TRBJ2-1	TRBV7-8	-	TGTGCCAGCAGTTATACTAGCGCGGGGATTTGGGAGCAGTTCTTC	CASSYTSAGIWEQFF
TRBD1	TRBJ2-7	TRBV7-9	once	TGTGCCAGCAGCTTAGAGGGGGCTATCGGCGAGCAGTACTTC	CASSLEGAIGEQYF
-	TRBJ2-3	TRBV9	-	TGTGCCAGCAGCCCCCGGGGTGGGTGGGTTGCTGGCACAGATACGCAGTATTTT	CASSPRGGWVAGTDTQYF
-	TRBJ1-4	TRBV29-1	-	TGCAGCGTTGGGGGGGGGCGCTATGAAAAACTGTTTTTT	CSVGGGRYEKLFF
TRBD1	TRBJ2-1	TRBV10-2	-	TGCGCCAGCAAAAACCCATTACAGGGGGCGTCCTACAATGAGCAGTTCTTC	CASKNPLQGASYNEQFF
-	TRBJ2-2	TRBV6-5	few	TGTGCCACCAGGGGGGGCGGGAGAGGCGGGGAGCTGTTTTTT	CATRGGGRGGELFF
TRBD2	TRBJ2-3	TRBV6-1	-	TGTGCCAGCAGTGAAGCTCTGCAGAGCTTCTCTAGCGGGAGGTATCGGGGAGATACGCAGTATTTT	CASSEALQSFSSGRYRGDTQYF
-	TRBJ1-2	TRBV10-3	-	TGTGCCATCTCGGACAATTATAACTATGGCTACACCTTC	CAISDNYNYGYTF
TRBD2	TRBJ2-2	TRBV2	-	TGTGCCAGCAGTGGGAGCGGGGGAAGGGCCGGGGAGCTGTTTTTT	CASSGSGGRAGELFF
-	TRBJ1-5	TRBV15	-	TGTGCCACCAGCCGGGGCTTGGGGGAGCCCCAGCATTTT	CATSRGLGEPQHF
TRBD2	TRBJ2-3	TRBV6-1	-	TGTGCCAGCAGGTTGACTAGCGGCTACACAGATACGCAGTATTTT	CASRLTSGYTDTQYF
-	TRBJ2-1	TRBV5-1	-	TGCGCCAGCAGCTTGCCGCGGGACCACTCCAATGAGCAGTTCTTC	CASSLPRDHSNEQFF
TRBD2	TRBJ2-1	TRBV29-1	once	TGCAGCGTTGTGGGGGGACTAGCAACTAATGAGCAGTTCTTC	CSVVGGLATNEQFF
TRBD2	TRBJ2-2	TRBV6-5	-	TGTGCCAGCAGGGGCGGGAGGGCCGGCACCGGGGAGCTGTTTTTT	CASRGGRAGTGELFF
TRBD1	TRBJ1-5	TRBV19	-	TGTGCCAGTAACCCGGGACAGACCAATCAGCCCCAGCATTTT	CASNPGQTNQPQHF
-	TRBJ2-7	TRBV6-5	-	TGTGCCAGCAGGGGGGGCGTAGGTCGCCCCTACGAGCAGTACTTC	CASRGGVGRPYEQYF
-	TRBJ2-7	TRBV9	-	TGTGCCAGCAGCGTACGCTCTCTAGAAAACGAGCAGTACTTC	CASSVRSLENEQYF
-	TRBJ1-1	TRBV10-3	-	TGTGCCATCCGGGAATTAAGGCTCTCTAACACTGAAGCTTTCTTT	CAIRELRLSNTEAFF
-	TRBJ1-1	TRBV6-5	-	TGTGCCAGCAGTTACGGGCAGAACACTGAAGCTTTCTTT	CASSYGQNTEAFF
-	TRBJ2-7	TRBV5-1	-	TGCGCCAGCAGCTACCAGGGGAGGGACGAGCAGTACTTC	CASSYQGRDEQYF
-	TRBJ2-5	TRBV9	few	TGTGCCAGCAGCGCCGATACCGTGCGTGAGACCCAGTACTTC	CASSADTVRETQYF
-	TRBJ1-1	TRBV6-5	-	TGTGCCAGCAGTATTAACAGGGAAGGGACTGAAGCTTTCTTT	CASSINREGTEAFF